This T cell receptor beta chain is from a study of radiation and T cells in renal cell carcinoma. Study-level background: Nephrectomy followed 15 Gy stereotactic body radiation by 4 weeks.

TCRdb keeps only in-frame clones here, not all; method: immunoSEQ multiplex PCR. The table has around 130,000 clones, 70% to 90% seen once; the top ten hold approximately 2%. The CDR3 is made up of 14 amino acids. Germline V lookup: CDR1 SGDLS, CDR2 YYNGEE. The V end was cut by 7 bases, the J end by 0 bases, with 13 bases between. As for time point: blood 2 weeks post-SBRT. As for treatment: 15 Gy SBRT to primary tumor, nephrectomy 4 weeks later. Radiation-treated patients gave blood at baseline, week 2 and week 4. Study-wide points: Baseline intratumoral clonotype presence is unknown without pretreatment biopsies. Top tumor clonotypes rose in blood 2 weeks post-radiation, then contracted.

As for this clone: Its antigen is still unknown.

The chain combines TRBV9 with TRBJ1-1; a possible D gene is TRBD1 (5 bases). This TCR came from a woman aged 55-69 years with renal cell carcinoma. The sequencing here drew on blood, taken from a patient whose treatment included radiotherapy and nephrectomy. The CDR3 region is CASGGTAMNTEAFF. In DNA, the CDR3 is TGTGCCAGCGGGGGGACGGCCATGAACACTGAAGCTTTCTTT. Supplemented by reference TRBV9 and TRBJ1-1, the full variable domain reads DSGVTQTPKHLITATGQRVTLRCSPRSGDLSVYWYQQSLDQGLQFLIQYYNGEERAKGNILERFSAQQFPDLHSELNLSSLELGDSALYFCASGGTAMNTEAFFGQGTRLTVV.